This TCR beta chain was retrieved from a study of blood T cell repertoires in COVID-19 (dated by TCRdb to the early 2020s). For context, the study as a whole: Recovered participants in ImmuneRACE Cohort 3 were defined as having two consecutive negative NP/OP PCR tests, clearance from a healthcare professional, or resolution of symptoms. Collaborator samples came from the United States, Italy and Spain and covered acute and convalescent phases of COVID-19. The material from the prospective study consisted of cDNA or gDNA derived from T cells, B-cell-depleted T cells, or PBMCs. The dataset comprised deeply sampled blood TCRbeta repertoires from subjects exposed to, actively infected with, or recovered from COVID-19. A freely available public database, intended as a resource for researchers studying the immune response to SARS-CoV-2, is where the repertoires were released. The samples were drawn from two sources: the first 160 participants of the ongoing ImmuneRACE study, and some 1,300 subjects contributed by 6 global collaborators. A de-identified subject ID, COVID-19 status, age in years and sex were almost always included in the sample metadata. HLA class I and class II types, where available, came from metadata supplied by the sample provider rather than from assay-based typing. The full study reports these points: The amount of clinical and demographic metadata varied by source and participant and was provided uncurated.

Inclusive of the bounding cysteine and phenylalanine, the CDR3 is 14 residues long. The CDR3 DNA has 42 bases and is translated from base 1. The germline V gene specifies MDHEN as CDR1 and SYDVKM as CDR2. Deletion took 2 bases off V and 4 bases off J, with a span of 11 bases between the germline ends. Participants in the prospective study were aged roughly 18 to 100 years, lived in 24 United States geographic areas, and enrolled through a virtual design. In the prospective study, participants were assigned to cohorts based on the clinical history participants reported in a screening survey and a study questionnaire. Mobile phlebotomists in the prospective study collected whole blood, serum and a nasopharyngeal or oropharyngeal swab from every participant. Prospective study participants could optionally give additional blood draws and questionnaires over a 2-month period. Before DNA extraction, prospective study blood samples were shipped either frozen or at room temperature.

The immunoSEQ Assay, a bias-controlled multiplex PCR, was used to amplify TCRbeta CDR3 regions from genomic DNA. Turning to the authors' computational methods: The number of nucleated cells in each sample was estimated from the amplification of reference gene primers within the assay. To quantify the absolute abundance of each unique TCRbeta CDR3 rearrangement, sequence reads were collapsed and filtered. Productive Simpson clonality was computed per sample as the square root of Simpson's diversity index over productive rearrangements. TCRdb took over this immuneACCESS table, retaining in-frame rearrangements with V and J assigned. Such tables are incomplete; in checked studies, under half of the missing clones stem from an unresolved V gene, and the remainder is unexplained. The DNA was the basis for D and trimming; V, J and clone size are from that table. The sample data list around 360,000 clones, and 87% of these were observed just once. The ten top clones hold around 1.9% of the sample.

As concerns this clone: Its antigen remains unidentified. No qualities accompany the bases; no much larger clone lies one base away.

Sequences were obtained from PBMCs or T cells enriched from blood (not recorded which). The chain employs TRBV28 and TRBJ1-2; TRBD1 could be the D gene, as 5 bases match. This TCR derives from a man aged 35-49 years in a cohort exposed to, infected with or recovered from COVID-19 (not recorded which). The CDR3 reads as follows: CASSLGRVVYGYTF. The nucleotide sequence reads as follows: TGTGCCAGCAGTTTAGGCAGGGTGGTCTATGGCTACACCTTC.